This T cell receptor beta chain was captured by sequencing in a study of cytotoxic CD8 clonotypes in ibrutinib-treated CLL. For the study at large: Response samples were taken after a median around 13 months of treatment, range 6 to 36. The samples contained 255,043 productive templates on average. They also contained an average of approximately 97,000 productive rearrangements. Study results and limitations: Rising at ibrutinib response, clonality subsequently fell back toward baseline at progression. Few clonotypes were public, and these shrank or held steady under treatment.

With regard to this clone: Its antigen is unidentified.

Looked up from germline, CDR1 is SGHAT and CDR2 is FQNNGV. This CDR3 comprises 14 residues. V was clipped by 3 bases and J by 6 bases, with 14 bases between them. The data were produced by immunoSEQ multiplex PCR, yet TCRdb's version contains in-frame clones alone and is incomplete. The sample has about 140,000 clones; more than 75% are singletons. The rearrangement links TRBV11-2 to TRBJ1-2; maybe TRBD1 (6 bases). The specimen comprised PBMCs, sampled after 24 months of ibrutinib treatment. The receptor's source is a human donor with chronic lymphocytic leukemia. CDR3 region: CASSFLGGGNGYTF. CDR3 bases: TGTGCCAGCAGCTTTCTGGGAGGGGGGAATGGCTACACCTTC.